This T cell receptor (beta chain) derives from a study of Ad26.COV2.S vaccination and SARS-CoV-2 variants. General observations from the study: Reported findings describe substantial breadth in spike-specific CD8+ and CD4+ T cell responses following vaccination. Recipients given vaccine exceeded placebo recipients in spike-specific TCR breadth.

On this clone: No antigen is known for it.

The trim removed 4 bases at V and 10 bases at J, leaving 8 bases unmatched. Per the germline V gene, CDR1 is SEHNR and CDR2 is FQNEAQ (reference sequence). The CDR3 consists of 14 residues. Sequenced by immunoSEQ multiplex PCR; TCRdb stores in-frame clones only, minus some. The table lists 7,000 or so clones, roughly 84% of them singletons. The chain is built from TRBV7-9 and TRBJ2-1; 9 bases fit TRBD2. Sequencing used peripheral blood, obtained after recovery from COVID-19. This receptor was obtained from a human donor who had recovered from COVID-19. CDR3 nucleotide sequence: TGTGCCAGCAGCTCCGTAGCGGGAGCAGGAGAGCAGTTCTTC. This gives the protein CASSSVAGAGEQFF.